This T cell receptor (beta chain) was recorded in a study of early T cells in non-severe SARS-CoV-2 infection. Study information: Unsorted whole-blood RNA was sequenced in bulk, leaving chains unpaired.

The study's findings and limits: The study's VDJdb matching favored anti-spike CD8 responses and missed private and CD4 specificities.

The CDR3 loop spans 13 amino acids. CDR1 is MNHEY and CDR2 is SVGAGI in the germline V gene. V lost 6 bases, J lost 8 bases, and 8 bases stayed unmatched. Unique molecular identifiers (one per individual cDNA molecule) were attached. TCRdb reanalysed the 5' RACE reads using MiXCR and keeps one entry per CDR3 protein. The sample yields about 100,000 distinct CDR3 sequences, 13% seen once. A note on this clonotype: Its antigen is not known.

The chain carries TRBV6-5 and TRBJ2-3; 7 bases are shared with TRBD2. The receptor was derived from an adult who was a healthcare worker with PCR-confirmed SARS-CoV-2 infection or an uninfected control (not recorded which). Specimen: whole blood. CDR3 sequence (DNA): TGTGCCAGCAGCTATAAAAGGGAGGGTACGCAGTATTTT. It codes for CASSYKREGTQYF.